Listed below are T cell receptor beta chains from one sample, sequenced in a study of T cells after yellow fever vaccination. One entry per CDR3 protein results from TCRdb running MiXCR on the 5' RACE reads. Among some 560,000 distinct CDR3 sequences listed, approximately 16% were seen once. The source material was PBMCs, sampled around 5 days after the first yellow fever vaccination. Receptors originate from a man between 18 and 35 years old who received the YFV17D yellow fever vaccine. The CDR3 runs from the conserved cysteine through the conserved F or W. A D gene is named only where the DNA matches it firmly. Size values are once, few and many counts, or a class for expanded clones, and some rows have none.

clone_size: many
j_call: TRBJ2-1
v_call: TRBV27
d_call: TRBD1
cdr3_nt: TGTGCCAGCAGGCTACCGGGACAGGGGAATAATGAGCAGTTCTTC
cdr3_aa: CASRLPGQGNNEQFF

clone_size: few
j_call: TRBJ1-6
v_call: TRBV4-2
d_call: -
cdr3_nt: TGTGCCAGCAGCCGGGAGGGGGGTGGCAATTCACCCCTCCACTTT
cdr3_aa: CASSREGGGNSPLHF

clone_size: -
j_call: TRBJ2-3
v_call: TRBV18
d_call: -
cdr3_nt: TGTGCCAGCTCACCCGTCGCAGGGGAAAGCACAGATACGCAGTATTTT
cdr3_aa: CASSPVAGESTDTQYF

clone_size: -
j_call: TRBJ2-4
v_call: TRBV5-1
d_call: -
cdr3_nt: TGCGCCAGCAGCTTGGTACCAGGGACAAACATTCAGTACTTC
cdr3_aa: CASSLVPGTNIQYF

clone_size: few
j_call: TRBJ2-5
v_call: TRBV29-1
d_call: TRBD2
cdr3_nt: TGCAGCGTGGCGGGGGACTTCCAAGAGACCCAGTACTTC
cdr3_aa: CSVAGDFQETQYF

clone_size: many
j_call: TRBJ2-3
v_call: TRBV11-2
d_call: -
cdr3_nt: TGTGCCAGCAGCTTAGGTCTTGGGGGACGAGATACGCAGTATTTT
cdr3_aa: CASSLGLGGRDTQYF

clone_size: few
j_call: TRBJ2-1
v_call: TRBV29-1
d_call: TRBD1
cdr3_nt: TGCAGCGTTATACAGGGGGCTCAGGATGAGCAGTTCTTC
cdr3_aa: CSVIQGAQDEQFF

clone_size: -
j_call: TRBJ2-7
v_call: TRBV6-1
d_call: -
cdr3_nt: TGTGCCAGCAGTGAAGGCTCGCGGGAGCAGTACTTC
cdr3_aa: CASSEGSREQYF

clone_size: few
j_call: TRBJ1-4
v_call: TRBV5-1
d_call: TRBD1
cdr3_nt: TGCGCCAGCACCTTCCAGGGACAGGGGTATGAAAAACTGTTTTTT
cdr3_aa: CASTFQGQGYEKLFF

clone_size: few
j_call: TRBJ2-3
v_call: TRBV10-3
d_call: TRBD2
cdr3_nt: TGTGCCATCAGTGGGCCTAGCGGTGGCACAGATACGCAGTATTTT
cdr3_aa: CAISGPSGGTDTQYF

clone_size: -
j_call: TRBJ2-5
v_call: TRBV5-6
d_call: -
cdr3_nt: TGTGCCAGCAGTTTTCGGGGAGTTGGAGAGACCCAGTACTTC
cdr3_aa: CASSFRGVGETQYF

clone_size: -
j_call: TRBJ2-3
v_call: TRBV15
d_call: -
cdr3_nt: TGTGCCACCAGCAGAGACAGCTCAACTAGCACAGATACGCAGTATTTT
cdr3_aa: CATSRDSSTSTDTQYF

clone_size: -
j_call: TRBJ2-3
v_call: TRBV12-3/TRBV12-4
d_call: -
cdr3_nt: TGTGCCAGCAGTAAAAGACTAGATCCCCCCACAGATACGCAGTATTTT
cdr3_aa: CASSKRLDPPTDTQYF

clone_size: few
j_call: TRBJ1-2
v_call: TRBV4-1
d_call: -
cdr3_nt: TGCGCCAGCAGCCAAGATCACGGAGGGCAGTATGGCTACACCTTC
cdr3_aa: CASSQDHGGQYGYTF

clone_size: few
j_call: TRBJ1-1
v_call: TRBV12-3/TRBV12-4
d_call: -
cdr3_nt: TGTGCCAGCAGCCGCTCTACCAGGGAATTTAGGGCTGAAGCTTTCTTT
cdr3_aa: CASSRSTREFRAEAFF

clone_size: few
j_call: TRBJ2-7
v_call: TRBV7-9
d_call: -
cdr3_nt: TGTGCCAGCAGCTTCTACGAGCAGTACTTC
cdr3_aa: CASSFYEQYF

clone_size: few
j_call: TRBJ2-3
v_call: TRBV28
d_call: -
cdr3_nt: TGTGCCAGCAGTCTCACTGGCGGGGTTAATACGCAGTATTTT
cdr3_aa: CASSLTGGVNTQYF

clone_size: -
j_call: TRBJ1-4
v_call: TRBV7-2
d_call: TRBD1
cdr3_nt: TGTGCCAGCAGCATAGAGACAGGGGTTGGTGAAAAACTGTTTTTT
cdr3_aa: CASSIETGVGEKLFF

clone_size: -
j_call: TRBJ2-7
v_call: TRBV20-1
d_call: -
cdr3_nt: TGCAGTGCTACGGGAGGACAGAAACCCTACGAGCAGTACTTC
cdr3_aa: CSATGGQKPYEQYF

clone_size: few
j_call: TRBJ1-5
v_call: TRBV28
d_call: TRBD1
cdr3_nt: TGTGCCAGCAGTCTCCGAACAGGGGTGCCCCAGCATTTT
cdr3_aa: CASSLRTGVPQHF

clone_size: few
j_call: TRBJ2-3
v_call: TRBV15
d_call: -
cdr3_nt: TGTGCCACCAGCCCTTTGACAGGCGTTACTAGCACAGATACGCAGTATTTT
cdr3_aa: CATSPLTGVTSTDTQYF

clone_size: -
j_call: TRBJ1-1
v_call: TRBV10-3
d_call: -
cdr3_nt: TGTGCCATCAGTGAGGACGGGAAAGGGTACAAAGCTTTCTTT
cdr3_aa: CAISEDGKGYKAFF

clone_size: few
j_call: TRBJ2-2
v_call: TRBV12-3/TRBV12-4
d_call: TRBD2
cdr3_nt: TGTGCCAGCAGAGGACTAGCGGAGATAACCGGGGAGCTGTTTTTT
cdr3_aa: CASRGLAEITGELFF

clone_size: -
j_call: TRBJ1-1
v_call: TRBV5-4
d_call: -
cdr3_nt: TGTGCCAGCAGCTTGAGGGCCGTGGTTGGGGCTGAAGCTTTCTTT
cdr3_aa: CASSLRAVVGAEAFF

clone_size: -
j_call: TRBJ1-2
v_call: TRBV6-2/TRBV6-3
d_call: -
cdr3_nt: TGTGCCAGCAGTTACTCCGGCCATAATGGCTACACCTTC
cdr3_aa: CASSYSGHNGYTF

clone_size: -
j_call: TRBJ2-7
v_call: TRBV5-1
d_call: -
cdr3_nt: TGCGACAGCGCCCCGGGGCGATACTCCTACGAGCAGTACTTC
cdr3_aa: CDSAPGRYSYEQYF

clone_size: few
j_call: TRBJ2-2
v_call: TRBV3-1
d_call: -
cdr3_nt: TGTGCCAGCAGCCAAGTCGGTCACGGGGCAAACACCGGGGAGCTGTTTTTT
cdr3_aa: CASSQVGHGANTGELFF